This entry describes one T cell receptor (beta chain). These data come from a study of cytomegalovirus exposure and HLA in healthy donors. The repertoire was sequenced with immunoSEQ multiplex PCR; TCRdb's copy has only in-frame clones and lacks some. In the table there are under 350,000 clones, 80% to 90% of which are singletons. The CDR3 contains 14 residues. Per germline, CDR1 SGHRS and CDR2 YFSETQ. The V and J ends lost 4 bases and 4 bases, in that order; junction bases with no gene match: 5. Sequencing used PBMCs. This clonotype was sampled from a woman aged 18-29 years in good health and CMV-seronegative. The chain combines TRBV5-1 with TRBJ2-1; TRBD2 matches 7 bases. The CDR3 spells CASSPGSGYNEQFF. In nucleotides, the CDR3 is TGCGCCAGCAGCCCCGGTAGCGGGTACAATGAGCAGTTCTTC.